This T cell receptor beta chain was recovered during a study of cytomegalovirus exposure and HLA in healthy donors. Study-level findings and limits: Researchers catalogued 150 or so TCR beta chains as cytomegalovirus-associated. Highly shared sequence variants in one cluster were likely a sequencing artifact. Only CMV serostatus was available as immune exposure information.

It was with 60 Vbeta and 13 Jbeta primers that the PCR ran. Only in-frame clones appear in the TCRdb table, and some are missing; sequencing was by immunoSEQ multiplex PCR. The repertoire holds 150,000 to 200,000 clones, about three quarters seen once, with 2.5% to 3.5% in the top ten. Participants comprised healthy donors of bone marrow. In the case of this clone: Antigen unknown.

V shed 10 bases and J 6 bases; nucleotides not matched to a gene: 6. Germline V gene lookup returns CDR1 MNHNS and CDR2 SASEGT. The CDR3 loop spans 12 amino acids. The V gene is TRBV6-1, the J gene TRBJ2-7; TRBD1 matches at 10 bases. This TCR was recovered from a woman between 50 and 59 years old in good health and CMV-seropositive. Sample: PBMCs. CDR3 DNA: TGTGCCACGGACAGGGGGGTTTCCGAGCAGTACTTC. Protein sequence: CATDRGVSEQYF.